The 6 T cell receptor beta chains reported below all come from one sample, sequenced in a study of blood T cell repertoires in COVID-19. Some clones are missing from TCRdb's copy, which holds only in-frame ones; the method was immunoSEQ multiplex PCR. The sample records 200,000 to 250,000 clones, 70% to 90% being singletons. The sample was peripheral blood. The receptors originated from a man aged 25-45 years who had recovered from COVID-19.

The sample holds a few counts of this clone. The V gene is TRBV12-3 or TRBV12-4, the J gene TRBJ1-2; D gene ambiguous. V was cut by 3 bases and J by 7 bases, with 12 bases left in between. CDR3 length: 13 amino acids. The CDR3 sequence is CASSFIRERGYTF. The CDR3 region has the DNA TGTGCCAGCAGTTTCATCAGAGAGCGTGGCTACACCTTC.

J is TRBJ2-3 and V is TRBV5-1, with TRBD2 as a possible D gene (5 bases). CDR3 length: 15 amino acids. The germline gives CDR1 SGHRS, CDR2 YFSETQ. The V end lost 5 bases, the J end lost 1 base, and 14 bases lay between the germline ends. The CDR3 loop reads CASSLPVGGTDTQYF. The CDR3 nucleotides are TGCGCCAGCAGTCTTCCGGTCGGGGGCACAGATACGCAGTATTTT.

This clone was observed a few times. CDR3 sequence reads: CASSPEGRGITIYF. The CDR3 DNA is TGTGCCAGCAGCCCGGAGGGCCGGGGTATAACCATATATTTT. The rearrangement links TRBV9 to TRBJ1-3; D gene uncertain. The germline V and J ends were trimmed by 4 bases and 10 bases, with 18 bases remaining between them. Germline assignment: CDR1 SGDLS and CDR2 YYNGEE. The CDR3 totals 14 residues.

The chain recombines TRBV23-1 with TRBJ2-3; the D gene is possibly TRBD1 (5 bases). TRBV23-1 carries the ORF label, with uncertain function. The V and J ends lost 2 bases and 0 bases respectively, with 15 bases between them. The CDR3 spans 17 residues. CDR3 sequence (DNA): TGCGCCAGCAGTCAAGGCGGCAGGGAAAAGAGCACAGATACGCAGTATTTT. This codes for CASSQGGREKSTDTQYF.

This rearrangement joins TRBV9 to TRBJ2-7; 9 nucleotides align to TRBD2. The CDR3 loop spans 15 amino acids. After removal of 3 bases from V and 4 bases from J, the junction contained 8 bases not matched to a gene. Germline V gene data show CDR1 as SGDLS and CDR2 as YYNGEE. Here the CDR3 DNA reads TGTGCCAGCAGCGCGTCACATAGCGGGGGATACGAGCAGTACTTC. It is translated as CASSASHSGGYEQYF. Filled out from reference TRBV9 and TRBJ2-7, the complete variable domain reads DSGVTQTPKHLITATGQRVTLRCSPRSGDLSVYWYQQSLDQGLQFLIQYYNGEERAKGNILERFSAQQFPDLHSELNLSSLELGDSALYFCASSASHSGGYEQYFGPGTRLTVT.

The sample holds one count of this clone. This chain uses TRBV5-3 with TRBJ2-7, with D perhaps TRBD1 (5 bases). TRBV5-3 is an ORF, with its function uncertain. The CDR3 covers 18 residues. V was clipped by 5 bases and J by 0 bases, with 24 bases between them. The CDR3 DNA follows: TGTGCCAGAAGTTCTACAGATCCCACAGGCGCCGACTCCTACGAGCAGTACTTC. It encodes CARSSTDPTGADSYEQYF.